The entry that follows covers one TCR beta chain sequence. The record originates from a study of STAT5B mutations in CD4+ large granular lymphocyte leukemia. Produced via immunoSEQ multiplex PCR; TCRdb's table is partial and in-frame only. The sample has over 35,000 clones; less than 85% are singletons. The sequencing input was CD4+ T cells from blood buffy coats. The receptor was isolated from a human donor in good health.

The CDR3 nucleotides read TGTGCCAGCAGCCGGGGGGAGCCATCCTATGGCTACACCTTC. Translated, it gives CASSRGEPSYGYTF. V gene TRBV7-2 combines with J gene TRBJ1-2; weak D call: TRBD1 (5 bases). The CDR3 consists of 14 residues. CDR1 is SGHTA, CDR2 FQGNSA, per germline. The ends were cut back, 5 bases at V and 4 bases at J, with 14 bases in the middle. The whole variable domain, remainder taken from reference TRBV7-2 and TRBJ1-2, is GAGVSQSPSNKVTEKGKDVELRCDPISGHTALYWYRQSLGQGLEFLIYFQGNSAPDKSGLPSDRFSAERTGGSVSTLTIQRTQQEDSAVYLCASSRGEPSYGYTFGSGTRLTVV.